The 9 T cell receptor beta chains in this list originate from one sample, sequenced in a study of blood T cell repertoires in COVID-19 (dated by TCRdb to the early 2020s). The receptor library was made with the immunoSEQ multiplex PCR assay. This immuneACCESS table, as held by TCRdb, lists in-frame sequences with V and J called but not all clones. Of the missing ones, under half trace to an unresolved V gene in checked studies; the others have no known cause. The sample records about 250,000 clones, 70% to 85% of which are singletons. Around 8.9% of the sample goes to the ten largest clones. The sample was peripheral blood. These TCRs come from an elderly man with acute or convalescent COVID-19.

The J gene is TRBJ1-1, the V gene TRBV29-1; 7 bases match TRBD1. The junction had 9 bases not matched to a gene; V was cut back by 4 bases and J by 4 bases. CDR1 is SQVTM and CDR2 is ANQGSEA in the germline V gene. CDR3 length: 14 amino acids. The CDR3 loop is CSVGRGRGPTEAFF. CDR3 nucleotide sequence: TGCAGCGTTGGGAGGGGGCGGGGCCCCACTGAAGCTTTCTTT.

This chain links TRBV7-8 with TRBJ1-5; 8 positions agree with TRBD1. Germline assignment: CDR1 SGHVS and CDR2 FQNEAQ. The J segment lost 6 bases and the V segment lost 5 bases, leaving 18 bases of the junction unmatched. The CDR3 covers 18 residues. CDR3 in amino acids: CASSPGAGGRVESQPQHF. The CDR3 nucleotides are TGTGCCAGCAGCCCGGGGGCAGGGGGCCGAGTGGAGAGTCAGCCCCAGCATTTT.

This chain uses TRBV10-2 with TRBJ1-6; D not resolved. CDR3 length: 14 amino acids. The V gene's germline CDR1 is WSHSY and CDR2 SAAADI. Trimming took 7 bases from V and 10 from J, leaving 17 bases between them. In nucleotides, the CDR3 is TGCGCCAGCACAAGGATCCCTGCGGAGTCACCCCTCCACTTT. Protein: CASTRIPAESPLHF.

The chain joins TRBV25-1 to TRBJ1-1; 8 bases are a match to TRBD1. This CDR3 region has 13 residues. Germline CDR1 MGHDK, CDR2 SYGVNS. Germline trimming cut 5 bases from V and 6 bases from J; bases unmatched to any gene: 5. The CDR3 DNA reads as TGTGCCAGCAGTCCCTGGACAGGGCCTGAAGCTTTCTTT. This gives the protein CASSPWTGPEAFF.

This rearrangement joins TRBV9 to TRBJ1-6; 9 bases fit TRBD1. Per germline, CDR1 SGDLS and CDR2 YYNGEE. With 3 bases clipped from V and 7 bases from J, the junction kept 11 bases outside the gene matches. This CDR3 has 17 amino acids. The DNA of the CDR3 is TGTGCCAGCAGCGCCCCGCGGGGGACAGGGTTAAATTCACCCCTCCACTTT. Encoded protein: CASSAPRGTGLNSPLHF.

This sequence joins TRBV29-1 and TRBJ2-7; 8 bases match TRBD1. CDR1 and CDR2 from the germline V gene are SQVTM and ANQGSEA. The CDR3 consists of 15 residues. V gave up 3 bases and J gave up 4 bases; unmatched junction bases: 11. CDR3 protein: CSVDLWQGAWYEQYF. The CDR3 coding sequence is TGCAGCGTTGATTTGTGGCAGGGGGCATGGTACGAGCAGTACTTC.

The genes are TRBV7-8 and TRBJ1-6; TRBD1 matches at 10 bases. The CDR3 runs 14 residues. Germline loops: CDR1 SGHVS, CDR2 FQNEAQ. The trim removed 5 bases at V and 9 bases at J, leaving 4 bases unmatched. CDR3 sequence: CASSGGQGSSPLHF. The CDR3 region has the DNA TGTGCCAGCAGCGGGGGACAGGGGAGTTCACCCCTCCACTTT. The full variable domain, with the rest looked up from reference TRBV7-8 and TRBJ1-6, is GAGVSQSPRYKVAKRGQDVALRCDPISGHVSLFWYQQALGQGPEFLTYFQNEAQLDKSGLPSDRFFAERPEGSVSTLKIQRTQQEDSAVYLCASSGGQGSSPLHFGNGTRLTVT.

The V call is TRBV9, the J call TRBJ2-5; D perhaps matches TRBD2 (6 bases). With 4 bases removed from V and 0 bases from J, the gap between germline ends came to 13 bases. There are 15 residues in the CDR3. Germline CDR1 reads SGDLS; CDR2 reads YYNGEE. The CDR3 spells CASSPRDWNQETQYF. The DNA for the CDR3 is TGTGCCAGCAGCCCCCGGGACTGGAACCAAGAGACCCAGTACTTC.

The chain carries TRBV5-6 and TRBJ2-1; TRBD2 matches at 10 bases. CDR1 and CDR2 from the germline V gene are SGHDT and YYEEEE. The CDR3 covers 14 residues. V gave up 2 bases and J gave up 9 bases; unmatched junction bases: 5. The CDR3 DNA follows: TGTGCCAGCAGCTTACCTAGCGGGAGAGCTGAGCAGTTCTTC. Its translation is CASSLPSGRAEQFF.